This T cell receptor (beta chain) was captured in a study of OX40 agonist ivuxolimab in advanced cancers. The wider study: Every patient in dose escalation had hepatocellular carcinoma, melanoma, renal cell or head and neck cancer. Study findings and constraints: Partial responders at 0.1-3.0 mg/kg showed near-lowest clonal expansion.

CDR1 and CDR2 from the germline V gene are LGHNT and FRNRAP. The CDR3 extends over 13 amino acids. Between the trimmed V and J ends, which lost 7 bases and 5 bases, there was a span of 12 bases. Prior autoimmune disease or systemic immunosuppression barred patients. Note on this clone: The antigen is undetermined.

Assay used: immunoSEQ multiplex PCR; TCRdb lists only in-frame clones, some missing. In the table there are under 90,000 clones, under 90% of which are singletons. The sequence was collected from an adult with an advanced solid tumor such as melanoma, head and neck, liver or kidney cancer. J is TRBJ2-1 and V is TRBV12-5, with D possibly being TRBD1 or TRBD2 (5 bases each). The sequenced sample was CD4+ or CD8+ T cells sorted from blood, obtained in a trial of the OX40 agonist ivuxolimab. The CDR3 DNA is TGTGCTAGTGTACGGAGAGGGGACAATGAGCAGTTCTTC. Its protein is CASVRRGDNEQFF. Based on the CDR3 plus reference TRBV12-5 and TRBJ2-1, the full variable domain is DARVTQTPRHKVTEMGQEVTMRCQPILGHNTVFWYRQTMMQGLELLAYFRNRAPLDDSGMPKDRFSAEMPDATLATLKIQPSEPRDSAVYFCASVRRGDNEQFFGPGTRLTVL.